These 20 T cell receptor beta chains were sequenced from one sample in a study of blood T cell repertoires in COVID-19. Data came from immunoSEQ multiplex PCR; TCRdb stores just in-frame clones and leaves some out. The table includes some 150,000 clones, about 87% detected once. The material sequenced was peripheral blood. These TCRs come from a woman in her forties or fifties with acute or convalescent COVID-19.

The J gene is TRBJ1-2, the V gene TRBV5-1; 7 nucleotides line up with TRBD1. The CDR3 totals 15 residues. Trimming took 4 bases from V and 4 from J; bases not matched to a gene: 10. Germline lookup yields CDR1 SGHRS and CDR2 YFSETQ. The CDR3 here is CASSPGTDRSYGYTF. In nucleotides, the CDR3 is TGCGCCAGCAGCCCAGGGACAGATCGTAGCTATGGCTACACCTTC.

This clone was detected only a few times. The chain carries TRBV27 and TRBJ1-5, with 8 bases aligning to TRBD1. V shed 6 bases, J shed 7 bases, and the junction held 5 bases outside the gene matches. Germline CDR1 reads MNHEY; CDR2 reads SMNVEV (reference sequence). There are 13 residues in the CDR3. CDR3 in DNA: TGTGCCAGCAGAAGAACAGGGGGGCAGCCCCAGCATTTT. Translated, it gives CASRRTGGQPQHF.

The chain uses TRBV11-2 and TRBJ2-5; a possible D gene is TRBD2 (7 bases). V lost 5 bases and J lost 5, with 18 bases in between. CDR3 length: 15 amino acids. The germline V gene encodes CDR1 SGHAT and CDR2 FQNNGV. The CDR3 sequence: CASSPSRGGRETQYF. As DNA, the CDR3 is TGTGCCAGCAGCCCATCTAGGGGGGGTCGGGAGACCCAGTACTTC.

This chain connects TRBV30 to TRBJ2-7; the match to TRBD2 covers 7 bases. Germline CDR1 GTSNPN, CDR2 SVGIG (reference sequence). The junction had 4 bases not matched to a gene; V was cut back by 0 bases and J by 2 bases. The CDR3 runs to 14 residues. Here the CDR3 DNA reads TGTGCCTGGAGTGTACGGGGGGACCCCTACGAGCAGTACTTC. The encoded protein is CAWSVRGDPYEQYF.

The rearrangement joins TRBV10-3 to TRBJ1-2; D gene ambiguous. Germline lookup yields CDR1 ENHRY and CDR2 SYGVKD. The CDR3 runs 14 residues. V was cut by 6 bases and J by 3 bases, with 14 bases left in between. CDR3 region: CAIRDLGKDYGYTF. In DNA form, the CDR3 reads TGTGCCATCAGAGACCTCGGGAAGGACTATGGCTACACCTTC.

This chain joins TRBV19 and TRBJ1-2; D gene ambiguous. The CDR3 is 14 residues long. Looked up from germline, CDR1 is LNHDA and CDR2 is SQIVND (reference sequence). V was trimmed by 6 bases and J by 6 bases, leaving 17 bases between them. Written as DNA, the CDR3 is TGTGCCAGTAGCTTACGGACGGACTACGATGGCTACACCTTC. Translating it yields CASSLRTDYDGYTF.

J is TRBJ2-6 and V is TRBV11-2; D not resolved. This CDR3 comprises 14 residues. In germline, CDR1 is SGHAT, CDR2 FQNNGV. V was cut by 3 bases and J by 2 bases, with 5 bases left in between. CDR3 protein: CASSFPAGANVLTF. DNA of the CDR3: TGTGCCAGCAGCTTCCCAGCTGGGGCCAACGTCCTGACTTTC.

The chain joins TRBV9 to TRBJ2-1; D is perhaps TRBD2 (7 bases). CDR1 SGDLS and CDR2 YYNGEE come from the germline V gene. The CDR3 contains 15 residues. Trimming took 0 bases from V and 13 from J, leaving 20 bases between them. The chain's CDR3 is CASSVAGGGGMGQFF. The CDR3, as DNA: TGTGCCAGCAGCGTAGCCGGGGGAGGGGGTATGGGACAGTTCTTC.

The chain links TRBV2 to TRBJ2-4; D gene unclear. CDR1 and CDR2 from the germline V gene are SNHLY and FYNNEI. The CDR3 totals 13 residues. V gave up 7 bases and J gave up 0 bases, with 7 bases separating them. CDR3 sequence: CASTLLAKNIQYF. The CDR3 region has the DNA TGTGCCAGCACTTTACTAGCCAAAAACATTCAGTACTTC.

This rearrangement joins TRBV20-1 to TRBJ1-4; D gene uncertain. V lost 4 bases to trimming and J lost 7 bases, with 4 bases between them. This CDR3 contains 10 residues. Germline CDR1 and CDR2: DFQATT and SNEGSKA (reference sequence). CDR3 coding DNA: TGCAGTGCTATCGGTGAAAAACTGTTTTTT. It yields the protein CSAIGEKLFF.

This clone was seen only once. V is TRBV10-3 and J is TRBJ1-1; D gene ambiguous. The ends were cut back, 6 bases at V and 5 bases at J, with 10 bases in the middle. Germline loops: CDR1 ENHRY, CDR2 SYGVKD. This CDR3 has 12 amino acids. CDR3 region: CAIRTGETEAFF. DNA for the CDR3: TGTGCCATCAGAACCGGGGAAACTGAAGCTTTCTTT.

The rearrangement uses TRBV7-2 and TRBJ2-1; D gene uncertain. Germline lookup yields CDR1 SGHTA and CDR2 FQGNSA. The CDR3 totals 17 residues. Trimming stripped 1 base from V and 2 bases from J, with 15 bases between. CDR3 nucleotides: TGTGCCAGCAGCTTAGTAGTTGGCGGCATTACCTACAATGAGCAGTTCTTC. It yields the protein CASSLVVGGITYNEQFF. The full variable domain, rest sourced from reference TRBV7-2 and TRBJ2-1, is GAGVSQSPSNKVTEKGKDVELRCDPISGHTALYWYRQSLGQGLEFLIYFQGNSAPDKSGLPSDRFSAERTGGSVSTLTIQRTQQEDSAVYLCASSLVVGGITYNEQFFGPGTRLTVL.

The rearrangement links TRBV5-1 to TRBJ1-2; 11 bases are a match to TRBD1. The germline gives CDR1 SGHRS, CDR2 YFSETQ. After removal of 4 bases from V and 7 bases from J, the junction contained 6 bases not matched to a gene. The CDR3 consists of 14 residues. CDR3 DNA sequence: TGCGCCAGCAGCCTCCGGGACAGGGGGGCTGGCTACACCTTC. Translating gives CASSLRDRGAGYTF.

The chain has TRBV5-1 and TRBJ1-2; D is possibly TRBD1 (5 bases). The CDR3 spans 14 residues. The V gene's germline CDR1 is SGHRS and CDR2 YFSETQ. Trimming took off 4 bases at V and 7 bases at J, with 17 bases between the two ends. The CDR3 nucleotides are TGCGCCAGCAGCGTTCCAACAGGAGGGGCTGGCTACACCTTC. The encoded protein is CASSVPTGGAGYTF.

The chain uses TRBV7-2 and TRBJ2-7; D is perhaps TRBD2 (5 bases). The germline V gene has CDR1 SGHTA and CDR2 FQGNSA. The CDR3 runs to 15 residues. The ends were cut back, 1 base at V and 6 bases at J, with 16 bases in the middle. The CDR3 DNA reads TGTGCCAGCAGCTTAGTGACCAGCGGCGTTGGCGAGCAGTACTTC. Its translation: CASSLVTSGVGEQYF.

The rearrangement joins TRBV4-2 to TRBJ2-2, with 8 bases fitting TRBD2. This CDR3 has 16 residues. J gave up 5 bases and V 6 bases, and 11 bases lay outside the gene matches. CDR1 and CDR2 (germline): LGHNA, YNFKEQ. CDR3: CASSSSIAGGTGELFF. The CDR3 DNA follows: TGTGCCAGCAGTAGCTCGATCGCGGGGGGAACCGGGGAGCTGTTTTTT.

The genes are TRBV27 and TRBJ1-1; 7 bases match TRBD1. V shed 5 bases, J shed 3 bases, and the junction held 9 bases outside the gene matches. Germline loops: CDR1 MNHEY, CDR2 SMNVEV (reference sequence). CDR3 length: 15 amino acids. The CDR3 DNA follows: TGTGCCAGCAGTGCTATAAGGGGGCGATACACTGAAGCTTTCTTT. As protein: CASSAIRGRYTEAFF.

This clone was seen once. This chain uses TRBV6-5 with TRBJ2-1; 8 bases fit TRBD2. Germline lookup yields CDR1 MNHEY and CDR2 SVGAGI. The CDR3 is made up of 15 amino acids. The ends lost 5 bases at V and 3 bases at J; junction bases unmatched: 6. The CDR3 loop reads CASSRKLAVYNEQFF. CDR3 DNA: TGTGCCAGCAGTAGGAAACTAGCGGTCTACAATGAGCAGTTCTTC.

The chain has TRBV25-1 and TRBJ2-3; possible D gene TRBD2, 5 bases. Trimming cost V 2 bases and J 4 bases, with 7 bases left between them. Germline values: CDR1 MGHDK, CDR2 SYGVNS. This CDR3 contains 13 residues. Written as DNA, the CDR3 is TGTGCCAGCAGTGAACTAGCCCCAGATACGCAGTATTTT. It yields the protein CASSELAPDTQYF.

The gene calls are TRBV5-6 and TRBJ2-4; D not resolved. CDR3 length equals 17 residues. Germline assignment: CDR1 SGHDT and CDR2 YYEEEE. V lost 1 base and J 0 bases, leaving 14 bases between the germline ends. The CDR3 bases are TGTGCCAGCAGCTTGTACGGTCCAGGCCTAGCCAAAAACATTCAGTACTTC. Translation: CASSLYGPGLAKNIQYF.